The next 3 T cell receptor beta chains were all read from a single sample in a study of T-cell reconstitution after alpha-beta-depleted transplantation in children. Library preparation (for TCRbeta) was performed with unique molecular identifiers. TCRdb ran MiXCR on the PCR reads and lists one entry per CDR3 protein. The sample shows hundreds of thousands of distinct CDR3 sequences, approximately 17% of them seen only once. This specimen was PBMCs from the stem cell graft donor, taken from the stem cell graft. Receptors were obtained from a human donor who donated a stem cell graft to a child with acute myeloid leukemia.

The chain joins TRBV12-3 or TRBV12-4 to TRBJ2-5, with 8 positions matching TRBD1. V lost 2 bases to trimming and J lost 3 bases; unmatched junction nucleotides: 5. The CDR3 totals 15 residues. The CDR3 DNA sequence: TGTGCCAGCAGTTTAAAGGCAGGGGGCGAAGAGACCCAGTACTTC. It specifies CASSLKAGGEETQYF.

This chain uses TRBV7-8 with TRBJ2-7; D gene uncertain. The V end lost 3 bases, the J end lost 3 bases, and 6 bases lay between the germline ends. The CDR3 extends over 12 amino acids. Germline assignment: CDR1 SGHVS and CDR2 FQNEAQ. As DNA, the CDR3 is TGTGCCAGCAGCTTTGAACACTACGAGCAGTACTTC. Protein: CASSFEHYEQYF.

This clonotype was detected only a few times. This sequence joins TRBV3-1 and TRBJ2-1; no firm D call. Per germline, CDR1 LGHDT and CDR2 YNNKEL (reference sequence). The CDR3 totals 16 residues. V was cut by 4 bases and J by 6 bases, with 19 bases left in between. Here the CDR3 reads CASSRPRTLNLNEQFF. CDR3 coding DNA: TGTGCCAGCAGCCGGCCTAGGACCCTCAATCTCAATGAGCAGTTCTTC.